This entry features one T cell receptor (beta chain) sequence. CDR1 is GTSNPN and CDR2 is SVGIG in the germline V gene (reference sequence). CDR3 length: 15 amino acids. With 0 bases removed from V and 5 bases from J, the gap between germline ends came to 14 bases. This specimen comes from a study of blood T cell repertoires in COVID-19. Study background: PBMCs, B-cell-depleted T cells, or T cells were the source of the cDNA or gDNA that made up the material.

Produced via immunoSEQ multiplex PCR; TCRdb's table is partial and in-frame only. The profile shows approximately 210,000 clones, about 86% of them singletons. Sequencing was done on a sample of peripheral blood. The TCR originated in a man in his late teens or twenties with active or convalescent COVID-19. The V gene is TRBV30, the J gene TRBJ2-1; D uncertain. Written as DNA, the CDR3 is TGTGCCTGGAGTGTCGATTCTATGCCCCACAATGAGCAGTTCTTC. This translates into CAWSVDSMPHNEQFF.